Each of the 29 T cell receptor beta chains below was sequenced from the same sample in a study of blood T cells in healthy people across ages. Using a J-beta primer mix together with a sample-barcoded 5' primer, a second PCR was run for roughly 6 to 11 cycles. Using its own MiXCR run on the 5' RACE reads, TCRdb lists one record per CDR3 protein. The data hold hundreds of thousands of distinct CDR3 sequences, with around two fifths observed a single time. Sequenced: blood. Receptor source: an elderly man in good health.

This clonotype was seen a few times. The J gene is TRBJ2-5, the V gene TRBV20-1; no clear D. The ends were cut back, 6 bases at V and 2 bases at J, with 13 bases in the middle. The germline V gene has CDR1 DFQATT and CDR2 SNEGSKA (reference sequence). This CDR3 contains 13 residues. CDR3 in DNA: TGCAGTGCGACCGACGGAAAGCAAGAGACCCAGTACTTC. It is translated as CSATDGKQETQYF.

The DNA for the CDR3 is TGTGCCAGCAGCTCCGTCCCGGGGAGGAATGAGCAGTTCTTC. Protein: CASSSVPGRNEQFF. The chain joins TRBV7-2 to TRBJ2-1; the D gene is possibly TRBD2 (6 bases). Trimming pared 4 bases from V and 7 bases from J, leaving 14 bases between. This CDR3 spans 14 amino acids. Germline CDR1 reads SGHTA; CDR2 reads FQGNSA.

This clonotype occurred a few times. The gene calls are TRBV6-2 or TRBV6-3 and TRBJ2-3, with D perhaps TRBD1 (5 bases). The germline V gene encodes CDR1 MNHEY and CDR2 SVGEGT. CDR3 length: 16 amino acids. V lost 4 bases and J lost 0, with 14 bases in between. CDR3 coding DNA: TGTGCCAGCAGTTCCCTGGGGCAGACTAGCACAGATACGCAGTATTTT. Protein sequence: CASSSLGQTSTDTQYF.

This chain uses TRBV7-2 with TRBJ2-6; D possibly corresponds to TRBD2 (6 bases). V was cut by 5 bases and J by 4 bases, with 12 bases left in between. The CDR3 consists of 15 residues. CDR1 SGHTA and CDR2 FQGNSA come from the germline V gene. In DNA form, the CDR3 reads TGTGCCAGCAGCCCCGGGGAGGCCGGGGCCAACGTCCTGACTTTC. It is translated as CASSPGEAGANVLTF.

J is TRBJ2-5 and V is TRBV6-2 or TRBV6-3, with TRBD2 matching 9 bases. Per germline, CDR1 MNHEY and CDR2 SVGEGT. V lost 4 bases to trimming and J lost 4 bases; unmatched junction nucleotides: 7. The CDR3 runs to 15 residues. For the CDR3, the DNA is TGTGCCAGCAGTTTGGCGGGGGGGCGCCCAGAGACCCAGTACTTC. It codes for CASSLAGGRPETQYF.

The rearrangement uses TRBV15 and TRBJ2-2; no firm D call. The V end lost 0 bases, the J end lost 0 bases, and 26 bases lay between the germline ends. CDR3 length: 22 residues. Looked up from germline, CDR1 is LNHNV and CDR2 is YYDKDF (reference sequence). The CDR3 bases are TGTGCCACCAGCAGAGATTATAGTTATCAGCGCTCCCCCCTTACGAACACCGGGGAGCTGTTTTTT. Amino acid sequence: CATSRDYSYQRSPLTNTGELFF.

The sample holds one count of this clonotype. This chain joins TRBV7-6 and TRBJ1-5, with D possibly being TRBD1 (5 bases). CDR1 is SGHVS and CDR2 is FNYEAQ in the germline V gene. Trimming pared 2 bases from V and 0 bases from J, leaving 14 bases between. The CDR3 extends over 17 amino acids. CDR3 nucleotide sequence: TGTGCCAGCAGCTTATCGGCGGGACGCATTAGCAATCAGCCCCAGCATTTT. Residues: CASSLSAGRISNQPQHF.

This clonotype turned up a few times. V is TRBV2 and J is TRBJ2-7, with 13 positions matching TRBD2. Looked up from germline, CDR1 is SNHLY and CDR2 is FYNNEI. After removal of 3 bases from V and 0 bases from J, the junction contained 5 bases not matched to a gene. CDR3 size: 17 residues. As DNA, the CDR3 is TGTGCCAGCAGTGATACCAGGACTAGCGGGAGCTCCTACGAGCAGTACTTC. It specifies CASSDTRTSGSSYEQYF.

This clonotype was seen a few times. The chain links TRBV5-1 to TRBJ2-5; 14 bases match TRBD2. The V gene end was trimmed by 4 bases and the J gene end by 0 bases; junction bases not matched to a gene: 8. The germline gives CDR1 SGHRS, CDR2 YFSETQ. CDR3 length equals 18 residues. This chain's CDR3 is CASSAGLAGVKYQETQYF. DNA of the CDR3: TGCGCCAGCAGCGCGGGACTAGCGGGGGTCAAGTACCAAGAGACCCAGTACTTC.

The V gene is TRBV6-2 or TRBV6-3, the J gene TRBJ2-3, with unresolved D. V lost 5 bases to trimming and J lost 8 bases, with 11 bases between them. From germline, CDR1 is MNHEY and CDR2 SVGEGT. The CDR3 is made up of 12 amino acids. The CDR3 DNA sequence: TGTGCCAGCAGTCAAGGTCTGGGTACGCAGTATTTT. Amino acids: CASSQGLGTQYF.

This rearrangement joins TRBV6-2 or TRBV6-3 to TRBJ2-1, with D perhaps matching TRBD2 (5 bases). In germline, CDR1 is MNHEY, CDR2 SVGEGT. This CDR3 has 12 amino acids. Trimming took 7 bases from V and 7 from J, leaving 11 bases between them. The CDR3 region is CASNPTSNEQFF. CDR3 bases: TGTGCCAGCAACCCCACTAGTAATGAGCAGTTCTTC.

Notes on this clonotype: This may come from a read error, since a much larger clone is one base off. V usage is TRBV29-1 and J usage is TRBJ2-1; TRBD2 aligns across 15 bases. The V gene end was trimmed by 6 bases and the J gene end by 7 bases; junction bases not matched to a gene: 7. This CDR3 is built from 15 residues. Germline lookup yields CDR1 SQVTM and CDR2 ANQGSEA. This chain's CDR3 is CSVRGLAGGLNEQFF. DNA for the CDR3: TGCAGCGTCCGAGGACTAGCGGGAGGGCTGAATGAGCAGTTCTTC.

The chain couples TRBV29-1 to TRBJ2-3; D unresolved. Per germline, CDR1 SQVTM and CDR2 ANQGSEA. Trimming removed 4 bases at V and 6 bases at J, with 14 bases between. The CDR3 runs to 13 residues. CDR3 in DNA: TGCAGCGTTGGGTCTTACTCGGCGGATACGCAGTATTTT. Translation: CSVGSYSADTQYF.

The V call is TRBV4-3, the J call TRBJ1-1; D is ambiguous. V was cut by 0 bases and J by 3 bases, with 14 bases left in between. Germline V lookup: CDR1 LGHNA, CDR2 YSLEER. The CDR3 runs 16 residues. This chain's CDR3 is CASSQDPRNTYTEAFF. For the CDR3, the DNA is TGCGCCAGCAGCCAAGACCCCCGAAACACCTACACTGAAGCTTTCTTT.

V is TRBV19 and J is TRBJ2-6; 10 bases are a match to TRBD1. The CDR3 is 17 amino acids. V was pared by 1 base and J by 4 bases, with 4 bases of the junction left unmatched. Germline V gene lookup returns CDR1 LNHDA and CDR2 SQIVND (reference sequence). DNA of the CDR3: TGTGCCAGTAGTATAGGACAGGGGGCGTCAGGGGCCAACGTCCTGACTTTC. This codes for CASSIGQGASGANVLTF.

This clonotype appeared many times. The J gene is TRBJ2-3, the V gene TRBV7-2, with TRBD2 matching 10 bases. The CDR3 covers 16 residues. The V gene's germline CDR1 is SGHTA and CDR2 FQGNSA. Germline trimming cut 2 bases from V and 5 bases from J; bases unmatched to any gene: 7. The CDR3 loop reads CASSLQRGGLGDTQYF. As DNA, the CDR3 is TGTGCCAGCAGCTTACAGCGGGGGGGTTTGGGAGATACGCAGTATTTT.

The rearrangement uses TRBV7-2 and TRBJ2-5; the D gene is possibly TRBD2 (5 bases). Trimming removed 0 bases at V and 11 bases at J, with 16 bases between. CDR1 is SGHTA, CDR2 FQGNSA, per germline. There are 14 residues in the CDR3. CDR3 in amino acids: CASSLATRRAEQYF. The CDR3 DNA follows: TGTGCCAGCAGCTTAGCGACTCGGCGGGCTGAGCAGTACTTC.

The rearrangement links TRBV15 to TRBJ1-5; no firm D call. Germline V gene lookup returns CDR1 LNHNV and CDR2 YYDKDF (reference sequence). The CDR3 loop spans 14 amino acids. Trimming shortened V by 1 base and J by 5 bases, and 9 bases separated the two germline ends. The DNA for the CDR3 is TGTGCCACCAGCAGAGCTTTTAGGGATCAGCCCCAGCATTTT. Translating gives CATSRAFRDQPQHF.

The chain links TRBV2 to TRBJ1-2, with D possibly matching TRBD1 (5 bases). Trimming took 6 bases from V and 1 from J, leaving 9 bases between them. Germline V lookup: CDR1 SNHLY, CDR2 FYNNEI. CDR3 size: 13 residues. CDR3 bases: TGTGCCAGCAGGAGCGGGGGTAACTATGGCTACACCTTC. This codes for CASRSGGNYGYTF.

This rearrangement joins TRBV7-9 to TRBJ2-1; 12 bases agree with TRBD1. CDR1 SEHNR and CDR2 FQNEAQ come from the germline V gene (reference sequence). The trim removed 3 bases at V and 0 bases at J, leaving 9 bases unmatched. This CDR3 is 19 amino acids long. The CDR3 region is CASSFGTGGRASSYNEQFF. The CDR3 DNA sequence: TGTGCCAGCAGCTTTGGGACAGGGGGCCGGGCGTCCTCCTACAATGAGCAGTTCTTC.

The chain recombines TRBV27 with TRBJ2-5; 8 bases agree with TRBD2. Germline loops: CDR1 MNHEY, CDR2 SMNVEV (reference sequence). Trimming took 5 bases from V and 5 from J; bases not matched to a gene: 13. The CDR3 consists of 16 residues. The CDR3 DNA is TGTGCCAGCAGTCACAACCCCGGCCGGGAGGGTGAGACCCAGTACTTC. Residues: CASSHNPGREGETQYF.

In regard to this clonotype: This may be a read error, as it is one base from a much larger clone. V gene TRBV5-1 combines with J gene TRBJ2-1; no firm D call. Germline CDR1 reads SGHRS; CDR2 reads YFSETQ. The length of the CDR3 is 15 residues. CDR3 protein: CANSLDGTDYNEQFF. The CDR3 DNA follows: TGCGCCAACAGCTTGGATGGTACAGACTACAATGAGCAGTTCTTC.

The chain has TRBV11-2 and TRBJ2-3; D might be TRBD1 or TRBD2, each matching 5 bases. CDR1 is SGHAT, CDR2 FQNNGV, per germline. The V gene lost 8 bases and the J gene lost 1 base, with 13 bases spanning the gap. The CDR3 loop spans 14 amino acids. The CDR3 region has the DNA TGTGCCAGCTCTCGGGACCGTCGCACAGATACGCAGTATTTT. This encodes CASSRDRRTDTQYF.

The rearrangement uses TRBV20-1 and TRBJ2-1; no clear D. V was clipped by 4 bases and J by 10 bases, with 11 bases between them. The length of the CDR3 is 11 residues. Germline CDR1 and CDR2: DFQATT and SNEGSKA (reference sequence). The CDR3 sequence: CSATRNGEQFF. CDR3 coding DNA: TGCAGTGCTACACGCAATGGGGAGCAGTTCTTC.

This rearrangement joins TRBV6-1 to TRBJ2-5; D gene ambiguous. Germline V lookup: CDR1 MNHNS, CDR2 SASEGT. This CDR3 spans 14 amino acids. V was shortened by 1 base and J by 4 bases, with 10 bases between the two germline ends. The CDR3 DNA sequence: TGTGCCAGCAGTGAAGGGCGAGTCGCAGAGACCCAGTACTTC. Amino acids: CASSEGRVAETQYF.

As regards this clonotype: A much larger clone lies one base from this, so it may be a read error. The genes are TRBV29-1 and TRBJ2-3; TRBD1 might be the D (6 bases). The CDR3 is 14 amino acids. CDR1 SQVTM and CDR2 ANQGSEA come from the germline V gene. Trimming removed 1 base at V and 2 bases at J, with 10 bases between. As DNA, the CDR3 is TGCAGCGTTGAAGGTCGGGACAACACAGATACGCAGTATTTT. Translation gives CSVEGRDNTDTQYF.

Regarding this clonotype: One end of the junction is discordant with germline, which a read error may explain. This chain uses TRBV7-2 with TRBJ2-1; 7 positions agree with TRBD1. The CDR3 is 18 amino acids. Germline assignment: CDR1 SGHTA and CDR2 FQGNSA. CDR3 protein: CASSRLISTGVADNEQFF. The CDR3 bases are TGCGCCAGCAGCCGGCTAATATCAACAGGGGTTGCGGACAATGAGCAGTTCTTC.

This clonotype has only a few counts. The chain is built from TRBV5-6 and TRBJ2-5; D is tentatively TRBD1 or TRBD2 (5 bases each). Germline loops: CDR1 SGHDT, CDR2 YYEEEE. This CDR3 has 17 residues. The V gene lost 4 bases and the J gene lost 5 bases, with 24 bases spanning the gap. The CDR3 region is CASSEGRAGGMRETQYF. CDR3 bases: TGTGCCAGCAGCGAGGGCAGGGCGGGCGGCATGCGGGAGACCCAGTACTTC. Based on the CDR3 plus reference TRBV5-6 and TRBJ2-5, the full variable domain is DAGVTQSPTHLIKTRGQQVTLRCSPKSGHDTVSWYQQALGQGPQFIFQYYEEEERQRGNFPDRFSGHQFPNYSSELNVNALLLGDSALYLCASSEGRAGGMRETQYFGPGTRLLVL.

There are a few counts of this clonotype. Here the CDR3 DNA reads TGTGCCAGCAGCTTAGTTATCGGGGGCACTTACACCGGGGAGCTGTTTTTT. Protein: CASSLVIGGTYTGELFF. The rearrangement uses TRBV11-2 and TRBJ2-2, with D perhaps being TRBD1 or TRBD2 (6 bases each). V was shortened by 1 base and J by 3 bases, with 15 bases between the two germline ends. The V gene's germline CDR1 is SGHAT and CDR2 FQNNGV. This CDR3 is built from 17 residues.